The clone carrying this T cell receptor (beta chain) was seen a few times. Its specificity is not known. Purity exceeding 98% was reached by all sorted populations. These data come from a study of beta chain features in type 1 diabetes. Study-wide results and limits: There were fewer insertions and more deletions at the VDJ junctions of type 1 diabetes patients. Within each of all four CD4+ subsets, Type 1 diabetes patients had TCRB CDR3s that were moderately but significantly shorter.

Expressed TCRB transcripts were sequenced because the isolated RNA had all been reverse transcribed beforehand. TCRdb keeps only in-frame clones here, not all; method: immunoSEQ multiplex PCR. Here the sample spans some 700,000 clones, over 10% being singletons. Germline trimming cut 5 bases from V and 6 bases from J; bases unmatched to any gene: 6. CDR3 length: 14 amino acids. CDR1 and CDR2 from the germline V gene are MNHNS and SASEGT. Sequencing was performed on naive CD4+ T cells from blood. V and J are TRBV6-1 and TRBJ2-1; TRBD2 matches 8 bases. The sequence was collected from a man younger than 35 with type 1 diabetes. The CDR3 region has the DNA TGTGCCAGCAGTAGCGGGGGTGGCTTCAATGAGCAGTTCTTC. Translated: CASSSGGGFNEQFF.